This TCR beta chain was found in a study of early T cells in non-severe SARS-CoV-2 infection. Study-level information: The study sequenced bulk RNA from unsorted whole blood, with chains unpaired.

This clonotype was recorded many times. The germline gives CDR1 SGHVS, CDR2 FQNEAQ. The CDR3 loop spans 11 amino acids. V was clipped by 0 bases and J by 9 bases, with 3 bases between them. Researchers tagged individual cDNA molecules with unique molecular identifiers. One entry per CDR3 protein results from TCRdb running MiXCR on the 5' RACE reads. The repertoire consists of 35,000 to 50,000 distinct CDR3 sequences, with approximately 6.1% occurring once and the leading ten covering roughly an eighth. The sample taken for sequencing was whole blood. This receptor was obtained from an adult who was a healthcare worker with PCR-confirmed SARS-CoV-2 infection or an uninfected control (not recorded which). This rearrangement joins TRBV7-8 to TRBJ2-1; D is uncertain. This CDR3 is CASSLAVEQFF. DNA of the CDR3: TGTGCCAGCAGCTTAGCTGTTGAGCAGTTCTTC. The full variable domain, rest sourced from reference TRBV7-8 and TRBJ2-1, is GAGVSQSPRYKVAKRGQDVALRCDPISGHVSLFWYQQALGQGPEFLTYFQNEAQLDKSGLPSDRFFAERPEGSVSTLKIQRTQQEDSAVYLCASSLAVEQFFGPGTRLTVL.